The clone carrying this TCR beta chain appeared a few times. Its target is unknown. The CDR3 contains 13 residues. In germline, CDR1 is SGHNT, CDR2 YYREEE (reference sequence). Trimming removed 0 bases at V and 6 bases at J, with 10 bases between. This entry comes from a study of T cells after yellow fever vaccination. TCRdb re-called the 5' RACE reads with MiXCR, one entry per CDR3 protein. The sample gives 300,000 to 450,000 distinct CDR3 sequences, around 8.1% of which show up once; approximately 16% is in the top ten. Study-wide findings and caveats: Booster sampling recovered most clones from primary vaccination (less than 97% CD4, approximately 88% CD8). Peaking faster, on day 5 versus 15, the secondary response was nonetheless weaker.

The chain links TRBV5-4 to TRBJ2-7; D is unresolved. This specimen was PBMCs, taken about 41 days after the first yellow fever vaccination. The sequence was obtained from a man in his late teens or twenties who received the YFV17D yellow fever vaccine. The CDR3 DNA sequence: TGTGCCAGCAGCTTGGGAGCAAAGGGCGAGCAGTACTTC. Translated, it gives CASSLGAKGEQYF.